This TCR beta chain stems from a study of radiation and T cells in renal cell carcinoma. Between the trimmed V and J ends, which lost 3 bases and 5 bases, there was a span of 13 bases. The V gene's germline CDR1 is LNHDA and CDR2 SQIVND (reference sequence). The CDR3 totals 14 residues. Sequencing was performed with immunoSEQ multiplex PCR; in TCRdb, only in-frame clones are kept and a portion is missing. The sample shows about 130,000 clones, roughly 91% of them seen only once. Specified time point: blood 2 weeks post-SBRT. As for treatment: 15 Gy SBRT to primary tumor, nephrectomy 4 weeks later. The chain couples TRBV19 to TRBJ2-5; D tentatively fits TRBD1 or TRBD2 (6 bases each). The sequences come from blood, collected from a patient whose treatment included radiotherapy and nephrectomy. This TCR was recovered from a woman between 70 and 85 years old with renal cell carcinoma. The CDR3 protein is CASSMGGKRETQYF. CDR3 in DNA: TGTGCCAGTAGTATGGGGGGCAAGCGGGAGACCCAGTACTTC.